This record looks at one T cell receptor (beta chain) sequence and its context. Its antigen is not identified. The assay was immunoSEQ multiplex PCR, and TCRdb's table has in-frame clones only and misses some. The profile shows about 90,000 clones, more than 75% of them singletons. During the collection period, no donor immune events like infections were recorded. The record originates from a study of identifying expanded T cells in peripheral blood. Findings of the study overall: Clone count variance between roughly 2-week samples rose with total template count.

The CDR3 consists of 14 residues. Per the germline V gene, CDR1 is SSHAT and CDR2 is FNYEAQ (reference sequence). V lost 1 base, J lost 5 bases, and 11 bases lay in between. The chain carries TRBV7-7 and TRBJ2-5, with D possibly matching TRBD2 (6 bases). This receptor was taken from a person aged 18-70 years in good health. Sequenced sample: blood. In DNA, the CDR3 is TGTGCCAGCAGCTTAGTCGGAGGGATGGAGACCCAGTACTTC. It specifies CASSLVGGMETQYF.